Following are 20 T cell receptor beta chains from one sample sequenced in a study of blood T cell repertoires in COVID-19. Sequenced by immunoSEQ multiplex PCR; TCRdb stores in-frame clones only, minus some. The sample includes approximately 400,000 clones, about nine tenths seen only once; the top ten take 10% to 15%. Sequences were obtained from peripheral blood. Receptors were obtained from a woman aged 45-65 years with COVID-19, enrolled during active disease.

This clone was recorded a few times. This sample also contains other DNA sequences that code for the same CDR3. The chain has TRBV5-1 and TRBJ1-1; a possible D gene is TRBD1 (6 bases). The CDR3 spans 13 residues. Germline loops: CDR1 SGHRS, CDR2 YFSETQ. The V end was cut by 4 bases, the J end by 4 bases, with 11 bases between. The CDR3 protein is CASSLRGGTEAFF. CDR3 bases: TGCGCCAGCAGCCTGAGGGGGGGCACTGAAGCTTTCTTT.

V usage is TRBV19 and J usage is TRBJ2-3; 8 positions match TRBD1. Germline values: CDR1 LNHDA, CDR2 SQIVND (reference sequence). This CDR3 contains 15 residues. J gave up 2 bases and V 4 bases, and 5 bases lay outside the gene matches. CDR3 protein: CASSKDREPTDTQYF. The CDR3 nucleotides read TGTGCCAGTAGTAAGGACAGGGAACCCACAGATACGCAGTATTTT.

The chain carries TRBV6-1 and TRBJ2-3; D is unclear. Per the germline V gene, CDR1 is MNHNS and CDR2 is SASEGT. This CDR3 spans 14 amino acids. The V end was cut by 2 bases, the J end by 1 base, with 7 bases between. This CDR3 reads CASSENQGTDTQYF. The DNA for the CDR3 is TGTGCCAGCAGTGAAAATCAGGGCACAGATACGCAGTATTTT.

The V gene is TRBV2, the J gene TRBJ1-2, with unresolved D. This CDR3 is built from 15 residues. Germline assignment: CDR1 SNHLY and CDR2 FYNNEI. The V end was cut by 6 bases, the J end by 2 bases, with 16 bases between. The CDR3 DNA reads as TGTGCCAGCAGCCCGGCGCCAGGATTAAACTATGGCTACACCTTC. This translates into CASSPAPGLNYGYTF.

J is TRBJ2-1 and V is TRBV5-1, with 8 bases aligning to TRBD2. The germline CDR1 and CDR2 sequences are SGHRS and YFSETQ. The V gene end was trimmed by 0 bases and the J gene end by 4 bases; junction bases not matched to a gene: 3. The CDR3 contains 15 residues. For the CDR3, the DNA is TGCGCCAGCAGCTTGGGCGGGGGGACATACAATGAGCAGTTCTTC. Translation gives CASSLGGGTYNEQFF.

This rearrangement joins TRBV30 to TRBJ2-3; 8 positions match TRBD1. Losses at the gene ends were 3 bases for V and 1 base for J; bases not matched to a gene: 6. The CDR3 loop spans 15 amino acids. Germline CDR1 reads GTSNPN; CDR2 reads SVGIG (reference sequence). DNA for the CDR3: TGTGCCTGGAGCGACGGGACAGGCGGCACAGATACGCAGTATTTT. It translates to CAWSDGTGGTDTQYF.

This chain connects TRBV6-5 to TRBJ2-7; weak D call: TRBD2 (6 bases). Germline V gene sequence: CDR1 MNHEY, CDR2 SVGAGI. The CDR3 length is 13 residues. Trimming shortened V by 6 bases and J by 3 bases, and 12 bases separated the two germline ends. The CDR3 region has the DNA TGTGCCAGCAGCCGGGAGCCTTTCTACGAGCAGTACTTC. Encoded protein: CASSREPFYEQYF.

This clone was counted once. The rearrangement joins TRBV11-2 to TRBJ1-1; 7 bases match TRBD1. V shed 8 bases and J 2 bases; nucleotides not matched to a gene: 8. This CDR3 comprises 14 residues. The germline V gene encodes CDR1 SGHAT and CDR2 FQNNGV. The CDR3 here is CASGMAGGNTEAFF. CDR3 DNA sequence: TGTGCCAGCGGAATGGCAGGGGGAAACACTGAAGCTTTCTTT.

The gene calls are TRBV29-1 and TRBJ2-3, with 8 bases that match TRBD1. With 6 bases clipped from V and 3 bases from J, the junction kept 11 bases outside the gene matches. Germline CDR1 is SQVTM and CDR2 is ANQGSEA. The CDR3 loop spans 15 amino acids. The CDR3 DNA sequence: TGCAGCGTGGAACCCCCAGGGGGCCAGACAGATACGCAGTATTTT. As protein: CSVEPPGGQTDTQYF.

This clone was counted a few times. The chain is built from TRBV5-6 and TRBJ1-2; D ambiguous. V was shortened by 2 bases and J by 8 bases, with 19 bases between the two germline ends. The germline CDR1 and CDR2 sequences are SGHDT and YYEEEE. The CDR3 is 15 amino acids. The CDR3 is CASSLGYDPNGGYTF. As DNA, the CDR3 is TGTGCCAGCAGCTTAGGTTACGACCCGAACGGGGGCTACACCTTC.

This clone was detected only once. The chain uses TRBV6-2 or TRBV6-3 and TRBJ1-1, with D possibly TRBD1 on 6 matching bases. V was clipped by 2 bases and J by 5 bases, with 9 bases between them. The CDR3 loop spans 13 amino acids. Germline V lookup: CDR1 MNHEY, CDR2 SVGEGT. The CDR3 bases are TGTGCCAGCAGTTACCCTACAGGGACTGAAGCTTTCTTT. It specifies CASSYPTGTEAFF.

A remark on this clone: The sample contains more than one DNA sequence encoding this CDR3. The V call is TRBV6-5, the J call TRBJ1-5; TRBD1 agrees at 10 bases. The CDR3 runs to 15 residues. V trimming: 4 bases; J trimming: 2 bases; junction bases outside the gene matches: 2. Germline CDR1 MNHEY, CDR2 SVGAGI. In DNA form, the CDR3 reads TGTGCCAGCAGTTCCGGGACAGGGGGCAATCAGCCCCAGCATTTT. The encoded protein is CASSSGTGGNQPQHF.

This chain links TRBV7-6 with TRBJ1-2; D is perhaps TRBD1 (6 bases). The V end lost 1 base, the J end lost 7 bases, and 16 bases lay between the germline ends. Germline V CDR1 and CDR2: SGHVS, FNYEAQ. CDR3 length: 15 amino acids. The CDR3 DNA sequence: TGTGCCAGCAGCTTAGTTCCGGACAGCGGTTCTGGCTACACCTTC. It codes for CASSLVPDSGSGYTF.

The chain has TRBV24-1 and TRBJ1-2; maybe TRBD1 (6 bases). CDR3 size: 14 residues. V was cut by 5 bases and J by 8 bases, with 17 bases left in between. Germline V gene lookup returns CDR1 KGHDR and CDR2 SFDVKD. For the CDR3, the DNA is TGTGCCACCAGTGTGGGACACCTAACGGGCGGCTACACCTTC. It specifies CATSVGHLTGGYTF.

The rearrangement joins TRBV5-1 to TRBJ2-1; the match to TRBD2 covers 9 bases. This CDR3 is built from 15 residues. The germline gives CDR1 SGHRS, CDR2 YFSETQ. The trim removed 5 bases at V and 0 bases at J, leaving 3 bases unmatched. The CDR3 bases are TGCGCCAGCAGGGGACTAGCCAGCTCCTACAATGAGCAGTTCTTC. Amino acids: CASRGLASSYNEQFF.

The V call is TRBV18, the J call TRBJ2-7; 7 bases line up with TRBD1. Germline-derived CDR1 and CDR2 are KGHSH and LQKENI. Germline trimming cut 5 bases from V and 3 bases from J; bases unmatched to any gene: 4. The CDR3 consists of 13 residues. The CDR3 region has the DNA TGTGCCAGCTCATCGACAGGGATCTACGAGCAGTACTTC. It codes for CASSSTGIYEQYF.

This clone occurred once. The chain is built from TRBV7-9 and TRBJ2-7, with 11 bases fitting TRBD1. The CDR3 contains 14 residues. V dropped 5 bases and J dropped 2; count of bases not matched to a gene: 2. Germline values: CDR1 SEHNR, CDR2 FQNEAQ (reference sequence). CDR3 sequence reads: CASSRGQGAYEQYF. CDR3 nucleotide sequence: TGTGCCAGCAGCCGGGGACAGGGGGCCTACGAGCAGTACTTC.

This chain connects TRBV19 to TRBJ1-1; 7 bases align to TRBD1. Germline V gene data show CDR1 as LNHDA and CDR2 as SQIVND (reference sequence). V trimming: 5 bases; J trimming: 4 bases; junction bases outside the gene matches: 1. The CDR3 totals 12 residues. This CDR3 is CASSGTATEAFF. As DNA, the CDR3 is TGTGCCAGTAGTGGGACAGCCACTGAAGCTTTCTTT.

The V and J genes are TRBV6-1 and TRBJ2-5, with D possibly TRBD2 on 5 matching bases. The CDR3 spans 15 residues. Per the germline V gene, CDR1 is MNHNS and CDR2 is SASEGT. V gave up 1 base and J gave up 4 bases, with 13 bases separating them. In nucleotides, the CDR3 is TGTGCCAGCAGTGAAGGGCTAGCAGGTGGAGAGACCCAGTACTTC. Translated: CASSEGLAGGETQYF.

This chain uses TRBV5-1 with TRBJ2-7; a possible D gene is TRBD2 (6 bases). The V end was cut by 10 bases, the J end by 1 base, with 18 bases between. Germline V gives CDR1 SGHRS, CDR2 YFSETQ. CDR3 length equals 14 residues. The CDR3 is CACSELATSYEQYF. CDR3 in DNA: TGCGCCTGCTCTGAACTAGCTACTTCCTACGAGCAGTACTTC.